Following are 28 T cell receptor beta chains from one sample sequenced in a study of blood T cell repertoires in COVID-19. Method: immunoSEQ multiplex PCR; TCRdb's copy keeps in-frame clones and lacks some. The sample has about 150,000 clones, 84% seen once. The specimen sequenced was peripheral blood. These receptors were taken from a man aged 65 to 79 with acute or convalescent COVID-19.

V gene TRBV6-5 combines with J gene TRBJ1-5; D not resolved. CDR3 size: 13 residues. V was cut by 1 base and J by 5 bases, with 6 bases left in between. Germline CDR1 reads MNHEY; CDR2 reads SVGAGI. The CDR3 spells CASSYWQDQPQHF. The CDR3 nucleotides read TGTGCCAGCAGTTACTGGCAGGATCAGCCCCAGCATTTT.

The CDR3 spells CATGTSGLTSYNEQFF. CDR3 in DNA: TGTGCCACCGGGACTAGCGGTCTAACCTCCTACAATGAGCAGTTCTTC. The chain uses TRBV24-1 and TRBJ2-1, with 11 bases identical to TRBD2. The CDR3 spans 16 residues. With 9 bases clipped from V and 0 bases from J, the junction kept 6 bases outside the gene matches. The germline V gene encodes CDR1 KGHDR and CDR2 SFDVKD.

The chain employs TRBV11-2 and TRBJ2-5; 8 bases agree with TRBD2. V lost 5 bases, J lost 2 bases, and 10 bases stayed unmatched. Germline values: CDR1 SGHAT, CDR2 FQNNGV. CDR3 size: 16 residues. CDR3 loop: CASSPGPTSGQETQYF. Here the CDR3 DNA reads TGTGCCAGCAGCCCCGGACCCACTAGCGGTCAAGAGACCCAGTACTTC.

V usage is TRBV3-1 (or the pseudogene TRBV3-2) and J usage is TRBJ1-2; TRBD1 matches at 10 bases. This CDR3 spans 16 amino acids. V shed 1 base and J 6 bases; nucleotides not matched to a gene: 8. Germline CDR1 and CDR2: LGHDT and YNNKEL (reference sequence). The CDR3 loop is CASSQVPETGGNGYTF. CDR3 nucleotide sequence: TGTGCCAGCAGCCAAGTTCCAGAGACAGGGGGCAATGGCTACACCTTC.

In DNA form, the CDR3 reads TGTGCCAGCAGCCCGGGGGGTCGGGGGGTTGAAAACACTGAAGCTTTCTTT. This sequence encodes CASSPGGRGVENTEAFF. This chain joins TRBV5-4 and TRBJ1-1; tentative D call: TRBD1 (5 bases). CDR3 length equals 17 residues. The V end lost 4 bases, the J end lost 2 bases, and 21 bases lay between the germline ends. The germline V gene encodes CDR1 SGHNT and CDR2 YYREEE (reference sequence).

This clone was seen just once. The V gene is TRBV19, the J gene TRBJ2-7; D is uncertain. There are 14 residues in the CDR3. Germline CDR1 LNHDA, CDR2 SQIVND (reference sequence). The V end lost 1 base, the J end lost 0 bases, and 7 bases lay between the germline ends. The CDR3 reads CASSIAESSYEQYF. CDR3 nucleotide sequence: TGTGCCAGTAGTATAGCGGAGAGCTCCTACGAGCAGTACTTC.

DNA for the CDR3: TGTGCCAGCAGTTTACGGCGGGAGTTTGGCACAGATACGCAGTATTTT. Protein product: CASSLRREFGTDTQYF. The V gene is TRBV28, the J gene TRBJ2-3; 7 positions agree with TRBD2. CDR1 MDHEN and CDR2 SYDVKM come from the germline V gene. Trimming cost V 2 bases and J 1 base; bases outside gene matches: 6. This CDR3 region has 16 residues.

The CDR3 loop reads CASSLGGSSHEQYF. For the CDR3, the DNA is TGTGCCAGCAGCTTAGGCGGGAGTAGTCACGAGCAGTACTTC. The chain combines TRBV7-2 with TRBJ2-7, with TRBD2 matching 7 bases. With V trimmed by 1 base and J by 5 bases, 5 bases remained unmatched. The CDR3 has 14 residues. Germline CDR1 SGHTA, CDR2 FQGNSA.

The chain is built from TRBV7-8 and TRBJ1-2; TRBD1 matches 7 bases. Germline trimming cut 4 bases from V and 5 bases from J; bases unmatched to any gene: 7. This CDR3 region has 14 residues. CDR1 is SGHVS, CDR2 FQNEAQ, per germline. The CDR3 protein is CASSYRDRTYGYTF. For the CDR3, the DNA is TGTGCCAGCAGCTACCGGGACAGAACATATGGCTACACCTTC.

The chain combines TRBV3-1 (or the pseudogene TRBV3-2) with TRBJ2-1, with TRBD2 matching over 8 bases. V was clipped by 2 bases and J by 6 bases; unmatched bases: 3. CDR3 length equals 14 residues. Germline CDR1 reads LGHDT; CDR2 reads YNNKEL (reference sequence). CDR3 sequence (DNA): TGTGCCAGCAGCCAACTTACTAGCGGCAATGAGCAGTTCTTC. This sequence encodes CASSQLTSGNEQFF.

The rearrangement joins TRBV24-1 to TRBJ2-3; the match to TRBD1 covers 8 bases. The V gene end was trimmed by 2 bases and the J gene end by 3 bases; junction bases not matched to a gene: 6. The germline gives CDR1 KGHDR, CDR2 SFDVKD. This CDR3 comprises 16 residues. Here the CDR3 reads CATSDSRGLGTDTQYF. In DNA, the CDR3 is TGTGCCACCAGTGATTCCAGGGGGCTCGGTACAGATACGCAGTATTTT.

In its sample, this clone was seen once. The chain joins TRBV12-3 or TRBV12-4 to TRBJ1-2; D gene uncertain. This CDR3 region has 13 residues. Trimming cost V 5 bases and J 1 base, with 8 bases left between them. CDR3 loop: CASSPSNNYGYTF. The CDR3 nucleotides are TGTGCCAGCAGTCCGAGCAATAACTATGGCTACACCTTC.

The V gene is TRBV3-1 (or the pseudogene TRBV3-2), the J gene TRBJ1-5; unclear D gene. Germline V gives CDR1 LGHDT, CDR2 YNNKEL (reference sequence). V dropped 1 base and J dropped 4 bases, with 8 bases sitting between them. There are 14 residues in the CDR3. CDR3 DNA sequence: TGTGCCAGCAGCCAAGTGAACGGGAATCAGCCCCAGCATTTT. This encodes CASSQVNGNQPQHF.

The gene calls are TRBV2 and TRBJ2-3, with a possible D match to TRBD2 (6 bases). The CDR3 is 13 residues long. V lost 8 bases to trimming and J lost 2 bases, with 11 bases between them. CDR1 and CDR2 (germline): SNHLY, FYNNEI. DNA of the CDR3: TGTGCCAGCGGGACTTTCCCCACAGATACGCAGTATTTT. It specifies CASGTFPTDTQYF.

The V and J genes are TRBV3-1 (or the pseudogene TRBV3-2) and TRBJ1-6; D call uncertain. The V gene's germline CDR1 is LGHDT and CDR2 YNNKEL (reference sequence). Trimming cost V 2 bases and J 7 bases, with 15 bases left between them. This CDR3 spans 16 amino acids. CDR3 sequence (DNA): TGTGCCAGCAGCCAAAGTCCGGGAGTCGGGAATTCACCCCTCCACTTT. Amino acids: CASSQSPGVGNSPLHF.

The CDR3 sequence: CASSSGQGDGNTIYF. The CDR3 region has the DNA TGTGCCAGCAGCTCGGGACAGGGAGACGGAAACACCATATATTTT. The chain recombines TRBV7-8 with TRBJ1-3; TRBD1 matches 9 bases. The CDR3 sequence is 15 residues long. Germline V CDR1 and CDR2: SGHVS, FQNEAQ. J lost 4 bases, V lost 4 bases, and 5 bases had no gene match.

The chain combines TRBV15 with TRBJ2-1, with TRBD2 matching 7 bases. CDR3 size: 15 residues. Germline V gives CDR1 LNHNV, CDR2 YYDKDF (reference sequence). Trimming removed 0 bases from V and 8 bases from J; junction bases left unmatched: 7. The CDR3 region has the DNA TGTGCCACCAGCAGAGACCCGAGCGGGGAGGATGAGCAGTTCTTC. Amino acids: CATSRDPSGEDEQFF.

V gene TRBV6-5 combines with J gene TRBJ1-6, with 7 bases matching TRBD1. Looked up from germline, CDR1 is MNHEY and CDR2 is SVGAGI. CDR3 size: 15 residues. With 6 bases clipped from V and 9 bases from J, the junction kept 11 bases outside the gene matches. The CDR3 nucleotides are TGTGCCAGCAGCTTCCAACAGGGGCGGGGTTCACCCCTCCACTTT. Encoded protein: CASSFQQGRGSPLHF.

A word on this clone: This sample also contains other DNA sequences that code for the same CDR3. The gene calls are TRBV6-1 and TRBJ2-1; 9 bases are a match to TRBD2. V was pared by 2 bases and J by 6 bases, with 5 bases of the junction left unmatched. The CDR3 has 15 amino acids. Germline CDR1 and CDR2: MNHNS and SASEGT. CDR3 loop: CASSESGGRGNEQFF. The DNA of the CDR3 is TGTGCCAGCAGTGAATCCGGCGGGAGGGGCAATGAGCAGTTCTTC.

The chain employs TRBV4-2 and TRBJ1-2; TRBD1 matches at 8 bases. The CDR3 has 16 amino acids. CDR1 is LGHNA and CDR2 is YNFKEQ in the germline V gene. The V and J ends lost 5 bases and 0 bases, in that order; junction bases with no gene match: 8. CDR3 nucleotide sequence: TGTGCCAGCAGCGACACCGGGACAGGAGCTAACTATGGCTACACCTTC. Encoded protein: CASSDTGTGANYGYTF.

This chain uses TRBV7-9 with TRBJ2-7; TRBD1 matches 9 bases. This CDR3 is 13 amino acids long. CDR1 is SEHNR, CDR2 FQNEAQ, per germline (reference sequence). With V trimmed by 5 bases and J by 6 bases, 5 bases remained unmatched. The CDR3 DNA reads TGTGCCAGCAGCCGGGACAGGGTCTCCGAGCAGTACTTC. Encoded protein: CASSRDRVSEQYF.

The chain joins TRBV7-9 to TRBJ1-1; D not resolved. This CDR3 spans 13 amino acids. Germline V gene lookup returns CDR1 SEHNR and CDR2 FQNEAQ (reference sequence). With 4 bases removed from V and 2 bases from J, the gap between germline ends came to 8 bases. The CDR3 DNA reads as TGTGCCAGCAGCTCGACTGAAAACACTGAAGCTTTCTTT. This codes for CASSSTENTEAFF.

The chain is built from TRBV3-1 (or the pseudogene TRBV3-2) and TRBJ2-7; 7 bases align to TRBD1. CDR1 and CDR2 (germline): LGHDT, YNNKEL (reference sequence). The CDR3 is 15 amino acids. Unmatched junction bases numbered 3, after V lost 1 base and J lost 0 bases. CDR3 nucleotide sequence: TGTGCCAGCAGCCAAGTCGGGGACAGCTCCTACGAGCAGTACTTC. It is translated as CASSQVGDSSYEQYF.

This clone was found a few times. CDR3 coding DNA: TGTGCCAGCGTATTGCGGGGACGGATCACCGGGGAGCTGTTTTTT. Residues: CASVLRGRITGELFF. The chain recombines TRBV2 with TRBJ2-2; D perhaps matches TRBD2 (6 bases). The CDR3 spans 15 residues. Germline CDR1 SNHLY, CDR2 FYNNEI. Trimming cost V 8 bases and J 4 bases, with 17 bases left between them.

The CDR3 spells CASSLVGPGDTDTQYF. The DNA of the CDR3 is TGTGCCAGCAGCTTAGTTGGCCCGGGGGACACAGATACGCAGTATTTT. The V and J genes are TRBV7-8 and TRBJ2-3; tentatively, D is TRBD2 (6 bases). V lost 1 base and J lost 2, with 13 bases in between. This CDR3 contains 16 residues. Germline CDR1 SGHVS, CDR2 FQNEAQ.

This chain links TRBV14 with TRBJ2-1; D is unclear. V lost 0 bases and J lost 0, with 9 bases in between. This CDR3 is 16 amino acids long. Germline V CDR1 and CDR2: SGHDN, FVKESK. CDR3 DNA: TGTGCCAGCAGCCAAGAGGTTGTTAGCTCCTACAATGAGCAGTTCTTC. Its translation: CASSQEVVSSYNEQFF.

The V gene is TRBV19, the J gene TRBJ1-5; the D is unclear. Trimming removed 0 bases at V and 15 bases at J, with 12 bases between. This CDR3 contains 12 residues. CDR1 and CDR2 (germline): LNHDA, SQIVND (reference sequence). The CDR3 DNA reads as TGTGCCAGTAGTATAGATCCTGGGAGACGGCATTTT. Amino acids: CASSIDPGRRHF.

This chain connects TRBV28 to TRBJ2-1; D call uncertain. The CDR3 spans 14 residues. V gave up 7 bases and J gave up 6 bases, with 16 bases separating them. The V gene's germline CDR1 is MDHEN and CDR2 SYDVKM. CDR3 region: CASTDLTRLNEQFF. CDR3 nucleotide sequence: TGTGCCAGCACGGATCTGACTCGCCTCAATGAGCAGTTCTTC.